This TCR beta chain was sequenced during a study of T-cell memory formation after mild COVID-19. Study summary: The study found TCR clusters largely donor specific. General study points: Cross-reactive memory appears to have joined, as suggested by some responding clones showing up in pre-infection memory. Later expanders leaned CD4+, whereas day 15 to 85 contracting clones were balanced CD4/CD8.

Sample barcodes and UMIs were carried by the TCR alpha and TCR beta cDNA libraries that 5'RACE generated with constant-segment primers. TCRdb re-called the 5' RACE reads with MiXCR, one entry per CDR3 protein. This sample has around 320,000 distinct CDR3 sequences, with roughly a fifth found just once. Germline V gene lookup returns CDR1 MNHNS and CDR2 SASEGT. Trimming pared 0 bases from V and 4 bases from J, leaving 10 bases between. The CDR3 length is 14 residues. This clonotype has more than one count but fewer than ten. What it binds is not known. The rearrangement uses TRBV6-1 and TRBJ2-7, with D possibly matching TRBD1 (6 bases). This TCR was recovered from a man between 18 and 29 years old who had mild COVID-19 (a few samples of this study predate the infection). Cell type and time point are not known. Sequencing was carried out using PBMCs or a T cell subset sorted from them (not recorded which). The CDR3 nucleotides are TGTGCCAGCAGTGAAGCGTGGACAGCTTACGAGCAGTACTTC. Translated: CASSEAWTAYEQYF.